A single TCR beta chain is shown here with its context. Seattle-derived patients entered the study during active infection and were followed longitudinally. This record belongs to a study of blood T cell repertoires in COVID-19. Study-wide background: Some COVID-19 samples were acute and others convalescent; all came from the United States, Italy and Spain. PBMCs, B-cell-depleted T cells, or T cells provided the cDNA or gDNA that made up the material.

The germline V gene encodes CDR1 SGHRS and CDR2 YFSETQ. J gave up 0 bases and V 0 bases, and 7 bases lay outside the gene matches. The CDR3 spans 18 residues. Source study methods: Counts of nucleated cells, estimated from reference gene primer amplification, were obtained. Libraries were prepared by immunoSEQ multiplex PCR; TCRdb keeps only in-frame clonotypes and omits some of them. That table supplies the V and J calls and clone size; D and trimming were determined from the DNA. The table records approximately 58,000 clones, 81% of them present only once. The source of this sequence is a man aged 55 to 69 with COVID-19, enrolled during active disease. Sequenced: peripheral blood. The chain combines TRBV5-1 with TRBJ2-3, with 10 bases matching TRBD2. The CDR3 DNA sequence: TGCGCCAGCAGCTTGGATGGACTAGCGGAAACTAGCACAGATACGCAGTATTTT. It specifies CASSLDGLAETSTDTQYF.